This note documents a single TCR beta chain sequence. Its target is unknown. This sequence may be a read error, since a much larger clone differs from it by one base. Other DNA sequences from this sample encode an identical CDR3 as well. This specimen comes from a study of shared clonotypes between healthy human individuals. Sequenced by immunoSEQ multiplex PCR; TCRdb stores in-frame clones only, minus some. The profile shows 1.6 million or so clones, roughly 96% of them singletons. Study-wide results and caveats: How much donors shared clonotypes was expected to be affected by sequencing depth. Clonotypes shared by all four donors outscored non-shared clonotypes in generation probability. The study drew on few donors, limiting represented genetic and exposure-history diversity. The study's rarefaction showed incomplete sorted-subset sequencing despite large depth.

V was clipped by 5 bases and J by 2 bases; unmatched bases: 3. This CDR3 is built from 13 residues. The germline V gene encodes CDR1 MDHEN and CDR2 SYDVKM. Sequenced sample: naive CD4+ T cells sorted from blood. Subset meaning: CD45RA+ positively selected. The TCR sequence derives from a man in his thirties or forties in good health. The chain links TRBV28 to TRBJ2-7, with 7 nucleotides matching TRBD1. The CDR3 loop is CASSPGQTYEQYF. The CDR3 bases are TGTGCCAGCAGTCCGGGACAGACCTACGAGCAGTACTTC.